These 7 T cell receptor beta chains were all obtained from the same sample, sequenced in a study of shared T cell receptors in the human thymus. TCRdb's copy holds only in-frame clones and misses some; the assay was immunoSEQ multiplex PCR. This sample has about 380,000 clones, with approximately 95% found just once. The material sequenced was thymocytes. These receptors were obtained from a human donor.

The J gene is TRBJ2-7, the V gene TRBV4-1; the D gene is possibly TRBD1 (6 bases). CDR1 is MGHRA and CDR2 is YSYEKL in the germline V gene. V was clipped by 3 bases and J by 6 bases, with 24 bases between them. CDR3 length: 17 residues. The CDR3 nucleotides are TGCGCCAGCAGCCAGACATCCCAGGGCCAGGGGTTAATCGAGCAGTACTTC. It encodes CASSQTSQGQGLIEQYF.

The V and J genes are TRBV25-1 and TRBJ2-2, with 10 bases matching TRBD2. Trimming removed 3 bases from V and 6 bases from J; junction bases left unmatched: 7. The CDR3 is 16 residues long. CDR1 is MGHDK, CDR2 SYGVNS, per germline. In DNA form, the CDR3 reads TGTGCCAGCAGTGATAGGGAGCGGGAGGGTGCCGGGGAGCTGTTTTTT. Its protein product is CASSDREREGAGELFF.

The genes are TRBV7-6 and TRBJ2-1; 7 bases map to TRBD1. Germline V gene data show CDR1 as SGHVS and CDR2 as FNYEAQ. The CDR3 is 15 residues long. V trimming: 4 bases; J trimming: 3 bases; junction bases outside the gene matches: 6. The CDR3: CASSSDRVLYNEQFF. The CDR3 bases are TGTGCCAGCAGCTCAGACAGGGTCCTCTACAATGAGCAGTTCTTC. Complete variable domain (other parts from reference TRBV7-6 and TRBJ2-1): GAGVSQSPRYKVTKRGQDVALRCDPISGHVSLYWYRQALGQGPEFLTYFNYEAQQDKSGLPNDRFSAERPEGSISTLTIQRTEQRDSAMYRCASSSDRVLYNEQFFGPGTRLTVL.

J is TRBJ2-5 and V is TRBV15, with 9 positions matching TRBD2. V was pared by 3 bases and J by 1 base, with 9 bases of the junction left unmatched. CDR1 and CDR2 from the germline V gene are LNHNV and YYDKDF (reference sequence). There are 17 residues in the CDR3. The CDR3 DNA is TGTGCCACCAGCAGGGCTACTAGCGGGCCCCGCCAAGAGACCCAGTACTTC. Translated: CATSRATSGPRQETQYF.

The chain links TRBV19 to TRBJ2-2; 9 nucleotides match TRBD1. The CDR3 length is 15 residues. J lost 7 bases, V lost 7 bases, and 10 bases had no gene match. Germline lookup yields CDR1 LNHDA and CDR2 SQIVND (reference sequence). The CDR3: CASTNGQGWSGELFF. The CDR3, as DNA: TGTGCCAGTACCAACGGACAGGGGTGGAGCGGGGAGCTGTTTTTT.

This chain joins TRBV29-1 and TRBJ1-2, with TRBD1 matching over 7 bases. CDR1 and CDR2 from the germline V gene are SQVTM and ANQGSEA. This CDR3 comprises 17 residues. The J segment lost 6 bases and the V segment lost 0 bases, leaving 16 bases of the junction unmatched. CDR3 protein: CSVEDQARQGAGDGYTF. Written as DNA, the CDR3 is TGCAGCGTTGAAGATCAGGCCAGACAGGGCGCTGGAGATGGCTACACCTTC.

The chain combines TRBV5-6 with TRBJ1-2, with D perhaps matching TRBD1 (5 bases). Germline values: CDR1 SGHDT, CDR2 YYEEEE. Trimming stripped 4 bases from V and 3 bases from J, with 13 bases between. This CDR3 is 14 amino acids long. In nucleotides, the CDR3 is TGTGCCAGCAGCACGTCGGGGGGTTACTATGGCTACACCTTC. Protein product: CASSTSGGYYGYTF.